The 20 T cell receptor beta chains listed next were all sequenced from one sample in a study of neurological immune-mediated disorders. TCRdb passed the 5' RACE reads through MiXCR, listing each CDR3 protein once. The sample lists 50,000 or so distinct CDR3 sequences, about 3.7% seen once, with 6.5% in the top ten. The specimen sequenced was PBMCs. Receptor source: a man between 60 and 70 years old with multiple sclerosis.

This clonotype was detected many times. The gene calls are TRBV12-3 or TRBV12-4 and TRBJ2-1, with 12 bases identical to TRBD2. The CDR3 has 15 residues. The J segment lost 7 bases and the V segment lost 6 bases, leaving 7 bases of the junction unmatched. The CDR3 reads CASRLAGGRTNEQFF. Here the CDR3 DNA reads TGTGCCAGCAGGCTAGCGGGGGGGCGGACGAATGAGCAGTTCTTC.

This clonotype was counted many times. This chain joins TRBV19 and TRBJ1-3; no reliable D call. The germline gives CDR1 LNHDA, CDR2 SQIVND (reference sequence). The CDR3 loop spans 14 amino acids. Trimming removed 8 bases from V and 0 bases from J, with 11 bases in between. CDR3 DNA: TGTGCCAGTTGGGAGAGATCCTCTGGAAACACCATATATTTT. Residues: CASWERSSGNTIYF.

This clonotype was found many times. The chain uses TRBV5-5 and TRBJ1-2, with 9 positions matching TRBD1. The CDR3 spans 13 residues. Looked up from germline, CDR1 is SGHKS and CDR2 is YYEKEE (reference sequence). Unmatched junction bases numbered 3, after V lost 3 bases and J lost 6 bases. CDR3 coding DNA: TGTGCCAGCAGCTGGACAGGGGTGGATGGCTACACCTTC. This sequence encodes CASSWTGVDGYTF.

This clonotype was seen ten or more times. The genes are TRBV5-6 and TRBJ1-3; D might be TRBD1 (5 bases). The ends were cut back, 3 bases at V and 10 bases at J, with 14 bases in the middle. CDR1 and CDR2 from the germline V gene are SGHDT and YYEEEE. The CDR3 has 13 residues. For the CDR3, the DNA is TGTGCCAGCAGCTCTACGGACACGGTGACCATATATTTT. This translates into CASSSTDTVTIYF. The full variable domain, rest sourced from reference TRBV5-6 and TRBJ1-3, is DAGVTQSPTHLIKTRGQQVTLRCSPKSGHDTVSWYQQALGQGPQFIFQYYEEEERQRGNFPDRFSGHQFPNYSSELNVNALLLGDSALYLCASSSTDTVTIYFGEGSWLTVV.

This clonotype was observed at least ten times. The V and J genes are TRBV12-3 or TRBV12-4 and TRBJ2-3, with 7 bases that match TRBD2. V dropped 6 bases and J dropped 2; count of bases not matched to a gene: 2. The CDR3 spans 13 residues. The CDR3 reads CASRGGYTDTQYF. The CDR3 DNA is TGTGCCAGCAGGGGGGGGTACACAGATACGCAGTATTTT.

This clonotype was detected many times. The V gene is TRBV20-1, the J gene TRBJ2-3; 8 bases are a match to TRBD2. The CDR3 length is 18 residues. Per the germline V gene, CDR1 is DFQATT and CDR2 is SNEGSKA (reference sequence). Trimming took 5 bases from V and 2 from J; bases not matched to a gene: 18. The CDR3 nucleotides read TGCAGTGCTCCGCCTAGGCCAAAGGAGCGGGGGTACACAGATACGCAGTATTTT. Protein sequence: CSAPPRPKERGYTDTQYF.

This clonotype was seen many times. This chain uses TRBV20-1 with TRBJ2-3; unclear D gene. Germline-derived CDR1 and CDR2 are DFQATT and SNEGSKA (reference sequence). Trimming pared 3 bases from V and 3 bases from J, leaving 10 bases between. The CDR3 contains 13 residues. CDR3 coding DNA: TGCAGTGCTAGGTCCCCCCCGACAGATACGCAGTATTTT. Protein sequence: CSARSPPTDTQYF.

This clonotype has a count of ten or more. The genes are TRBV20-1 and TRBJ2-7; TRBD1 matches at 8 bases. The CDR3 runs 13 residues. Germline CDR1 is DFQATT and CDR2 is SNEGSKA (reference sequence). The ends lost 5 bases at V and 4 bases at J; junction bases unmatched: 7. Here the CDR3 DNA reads TGCAGTGCTCGGACAGGGCAAGGGTACGAGCAGTACTTC. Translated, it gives CSARTGQGYEQYF.

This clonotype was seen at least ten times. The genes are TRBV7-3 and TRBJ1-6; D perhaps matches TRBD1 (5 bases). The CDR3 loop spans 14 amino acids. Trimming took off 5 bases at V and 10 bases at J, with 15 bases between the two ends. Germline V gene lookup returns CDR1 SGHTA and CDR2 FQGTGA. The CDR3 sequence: CASSRGDRGSPLHF. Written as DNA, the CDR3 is TGTGCCAGCAGCCGGGGGGACCGGGGCTCACCCCTCCACTTT. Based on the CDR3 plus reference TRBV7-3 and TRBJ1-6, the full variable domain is GAGVSQTPSNKVTEKGKYVELRCDPISGHTALYWYRQSLGQGPEFLIYFQGTGAADDSGLPNDRFFAVRPEGSVSTLKIQRTERGDSAVYLCASSRGDRGSPLHFGNGTRLTVT.

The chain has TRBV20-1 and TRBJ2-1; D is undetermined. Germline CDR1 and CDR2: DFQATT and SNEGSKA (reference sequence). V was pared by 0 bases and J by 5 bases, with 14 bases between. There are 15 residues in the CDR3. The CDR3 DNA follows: TGCAGTGCTAGAGATCTCCATATGGCCGACAATGAGCAGTTCTTC. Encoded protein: CSARDLHMADNEQFF.

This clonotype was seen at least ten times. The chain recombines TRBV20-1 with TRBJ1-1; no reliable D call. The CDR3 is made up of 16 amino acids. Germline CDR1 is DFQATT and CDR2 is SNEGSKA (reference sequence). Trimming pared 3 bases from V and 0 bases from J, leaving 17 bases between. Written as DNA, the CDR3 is TGCAGTGCTAGCCGCGGGTCTGGGTTCTTGAACACTGAAGCTTTCTTT. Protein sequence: CSASRGSGFLNTEAFF.

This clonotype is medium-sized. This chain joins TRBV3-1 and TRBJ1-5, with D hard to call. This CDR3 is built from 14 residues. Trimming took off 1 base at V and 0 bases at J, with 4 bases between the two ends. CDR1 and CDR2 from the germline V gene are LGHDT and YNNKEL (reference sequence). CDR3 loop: CASSQVLSNQPQHF. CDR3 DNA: TGTGCCAGCAGCCAAGTCCTTAGCAATCAGCCCCAGCATTTT.

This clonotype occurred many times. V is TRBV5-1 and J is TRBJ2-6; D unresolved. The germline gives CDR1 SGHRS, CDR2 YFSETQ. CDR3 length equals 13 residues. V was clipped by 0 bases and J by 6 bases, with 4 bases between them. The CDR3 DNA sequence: TGCGCCAGCAGCTTGGGGGAGGCCAACGTCCTGACTTTC. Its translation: CASSLGEANVLTF.

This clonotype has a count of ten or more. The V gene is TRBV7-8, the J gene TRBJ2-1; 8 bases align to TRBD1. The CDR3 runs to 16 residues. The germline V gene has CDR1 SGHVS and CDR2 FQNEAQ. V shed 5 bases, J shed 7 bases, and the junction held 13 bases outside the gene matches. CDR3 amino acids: CASSPKPGQVMNEQFF. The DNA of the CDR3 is TGTGCCAGCAGCCCCAAACCGGGACAGGTGATGAATGAGCAGTTCTTC. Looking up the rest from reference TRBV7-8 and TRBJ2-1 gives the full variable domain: GAGVSQSPRYKVAKRGQDVALRCDPISGHVSLFWYQQALGQGPEFLTYFQNEAQLDKSGLPSDRFFAERPEGSVSTLKIQRTQQEDSAVYLCASSPKPGQVMNEQFFGPGTRLTVL.

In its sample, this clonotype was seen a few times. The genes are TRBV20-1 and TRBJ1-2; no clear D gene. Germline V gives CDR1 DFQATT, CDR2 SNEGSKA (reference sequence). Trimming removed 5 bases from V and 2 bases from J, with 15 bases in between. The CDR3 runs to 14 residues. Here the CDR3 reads CSAHDLKTNYGYTF. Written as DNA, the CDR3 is TGCAGTGCTCACGACCTGAAAACAAACTATGGCTACACCTTC.

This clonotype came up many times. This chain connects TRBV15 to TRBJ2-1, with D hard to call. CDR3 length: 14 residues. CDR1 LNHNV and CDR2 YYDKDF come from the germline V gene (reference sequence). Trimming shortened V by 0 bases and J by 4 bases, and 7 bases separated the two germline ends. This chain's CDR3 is CATSRDGPYNEQFF. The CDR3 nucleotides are TGTGCCACCAGCAGAGACGGTCCGTACAATGAGCAGTTCTTC. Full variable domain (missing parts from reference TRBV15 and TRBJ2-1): DAMVIQNPRYQVTQFGKPVTLSCSQTLNHNVMYWYQQKSSQAPKLLFHYYDKDFNNEADTPDNFQSRRPNTSFCFLDIRSPGLGDTAMYLCATSRDGPYNEQFFGPGTRLTVL.

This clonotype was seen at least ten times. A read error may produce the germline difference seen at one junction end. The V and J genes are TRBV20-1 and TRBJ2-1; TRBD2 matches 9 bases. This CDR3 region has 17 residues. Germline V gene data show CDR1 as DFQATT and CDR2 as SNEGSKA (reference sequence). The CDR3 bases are TGCAGTGCCAGAGGAGTGGGCGGGGGGGCTACCTACAATGAGCAGTTCTTC. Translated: CSARGVGGGATYNEQFF.

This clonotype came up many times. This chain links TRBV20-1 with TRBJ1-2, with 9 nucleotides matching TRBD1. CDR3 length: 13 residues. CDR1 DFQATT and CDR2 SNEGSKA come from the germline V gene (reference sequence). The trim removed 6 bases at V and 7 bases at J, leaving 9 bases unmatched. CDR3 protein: CSAPPGQGFGYTF. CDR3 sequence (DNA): TGCAGTGCGCCGCCGGGACAGGGCTTTGGCTACACCTTC.

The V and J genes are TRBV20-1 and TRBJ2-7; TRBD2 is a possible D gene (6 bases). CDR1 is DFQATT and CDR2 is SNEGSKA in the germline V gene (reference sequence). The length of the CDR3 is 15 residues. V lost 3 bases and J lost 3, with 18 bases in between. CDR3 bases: TGCAGTGCTAGTAGCCCCGGGGCGGGAAACTACGAGCAGTACTTC. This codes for CSASSPGAGNYEQYF.

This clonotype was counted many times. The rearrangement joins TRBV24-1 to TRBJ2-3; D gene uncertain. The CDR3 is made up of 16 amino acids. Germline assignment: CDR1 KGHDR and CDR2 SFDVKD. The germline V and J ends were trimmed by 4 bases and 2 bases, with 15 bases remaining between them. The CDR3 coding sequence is TGTGCCACCAGTGACCCACGTCCAACCTTCACAGATACGCAGTATTTT. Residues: CATSDPRPTFTDTQYF.